The 18 T cell receptor beta chains below come from one sample, sequenced in a study of PD-L1 blockade in urothelial cancer. Profiling relied on immunoSEQ multiplex PCR, and the TCRdb table lists in-frame clones only, not all of them. Of more than 80,000 clones listed, roughly 87% are singletons. Sequencing was performed on PBMCs, taken around atezolizumab (anti-PD-L1) treatment. These receptors were taken from a man aged 65 to 85 with urothelial cancer.

The V gene is TRBV18, the J gene TRBJ1-1, with 7 nucleotides matching TRBD1. This CDR3 has 15 residues. The germline gives CDR1 KGHSH, CDR2 LQKENI. The ends lost 4 bases at V and 5 bases at J; junction bases unmatched: 10. Written as DNA, the CDR3 is TGTGCCAGCTCACGCGAGCACCTGACAGGGACTGAAGCTTTCTTT. It encodes CASSREHLTGTEAFF.

This chain links TRBV15 with TRBJ1-5, with D perhaps matching TRBD1 (5 bases). The CDR3 has 14 amino acids. The V gene's germline CDR1 is LNHNV and CDR2 YYDKDF (reference sequence). V lost 5 bases and J 5 bases, leaving 13 bases between the germline ends. The CDR3 protein is CATSLRGGDQPQHF. The CDR3 DNA reads TGTGCCACCAGCCTCCGCGGGGGTGATCAGCCCCAGCATTTT.

The chain employs TRBV4-3 and TRBJ2-2; a possible D gene is TRBD1 (6 bases). The germline CDR1 and CDR2 sequences are LGHNA and YSLEER. V dropped 1 base and J dropped 2 bases, with 17 bases sitting between them. The CDR3 runs 18 residues. In nucleotides, the CDR3 is TGCGCCAGCAGCCAAGGCAGGGACACCCTCCTAAACACCGGGGAGCTGTTTTTT. Its translation is CASSQGRDTLLNTGELFF.

The chain combines TRBV19 with TRBJ2-2; 8 bases match TRBD1. Germline V CDR1 and CDR2: LNHDA, SQIVND (reference sequence). This CDR3 contains 13 residues. V was pared by 8 bases and J by 14 bases, with 13 bases of the junction left unmatched. The CDR3 loop is CASRLDREGTLFF. For the CDR3, the DNA is TGTGCCAGTCGCCTGGACAGGGAAGGGACTCTGTTTTTT.

Here the CDR3 reads CASSQGGGYGYTF. As DNA, the CDR3 is TGTGCCAGCAGCCAAGGGGGAGGCTATGGCTACACCTTC. This rearrangement joins TRBV14 to TRBJ1-2; D unclear. V was clipped by 1 base and J by 4 bases, with 7 bases between them. Germline V gives CDR1 SGHDN, CDR2 FVKESK. The CDR3 contains 13 residues.

The V call is TRBV19, the J call TRBJ2-7; no reliable D call. The germline V and J ends were trimmed by 1 base and 1 base, with 5 bases remaining between them. The CDR3 has 13 residues. CDR1 and CDR2 (germline): LNHDA, SQIVND (reference sequence). The CDR3 bases are TGTGCCAGTAGTATAGGCCGGTCCTACGAGCAGTACTTC. Its protein product is CASSIGRSYEQYF. Full variable domain (missing parts from reference TRBV19 and TRBJ2-7): DGGITQSPKYLFRKEGQNVTLSCEQNLNHDAMYWYRQDPGQGLRLIYYSQIVNDFQKGDIAEGYSVSREKKESFPLTVTSAQKNPTAFYLCASSIGRSYEQYFGPGTRLTVT.

The sample holds one count of this clone. The rearrangement uses TRBV7-2 and TRBJ2-7; possibly TRBD2 for D (7 bases). Germline values: CDR1 SGHTA, CDR2 FQGNSA. This CDR3 region has 14 residues. Trimming removed 3 bases from V and 4 bases from J, with 13 bases in between. CDR3: CASSLSGGSYEQYF. The DNA for the CDR3 is TGTGCCAGCAGCTTGTCGGGGGGCAGTTACGAGCAGTACTTC.

The chain carries TRBV7-2 and TRBJ1-2; D is unclear. The germline V and J ends were trimmed by 4 bases and 8 bases, with 20 bases remaining between them. In germline, CDR1 is SGHTA, CDR2 FQGNSA. CDR3 length: 15 residues. The CDR3 is CASSSSGSLPPGYTF. The CDR3, as DNA: TGTGCCAGCAGCTCAAGCGGCTCGCTCCCCCCCGGCTACACCTTC.

This chain connects TRBV5-4 to TRBJ2-7, with 12 bases identical to TRBD1. Germline V gene sequence: CDR1 SGHNT, CDR2 YYREEE (reference sequence). The CDR3 covers 15 residues. V was pared by 4 bases and J by 4 bases, with 6 bases of the junction left unmatched. CDR3 amino acids: CASSPSGQGAYEQYF. CDR3 in DNA: TGTGCCAGCAGCCCCTCGGGACAGGGGGCTTACGAGCAGTACTTC.

The J gene is TRBJ1-2, the V gene TRBV19; D perhaps matches TRBD1 (5 bases). Trimming cost V 3 bases and J 7 bases, with 12 bases left between them. CDR1 and CDR2 from the germline V gene are LNHDA and SQIVND (reference sequence). The CDR3 sequence is 13 residues long. The CDR3 DNA is TGTGCCAGTAGTATCGGCAGGGATTCTGGCTACACCTTC. Residues: CASSIGRDSGYTF.

This chain uses TRBV2 with TRBJ1-5; 7 positions agree with TRBD1. The CDR3 runs to 13 residues. Germline CDR1 reads SNHLY; CDR2 reads FYNNEI. V trimming: 5 bases; J trimming: 5 bases; junction bases outside the gene matches: 3. The CDR3 sequence: CASSLDRDQPQHF. CDR3 DNA: TGTGCCAGCAGTTTAGACAGGGATCAGCCCCAGCATTTT.

The chain couples TRBV2 to TRBJ2-2; 7 positions agree with TRBD1. The CDR3 totals 16 residues. CDR1 SNHLY and CDR2 FYNNEI come from the germline V gene. Unmatched junction bases numbered 7, after V lost 6 bases and J lost 0 bases. The CDR3 is CASSRDSPSNTGELFF. The CDR3 DNA sequence: TGTGCCAGCAGCCGGGACAGTCCCTCGAACACCGGGGAGCTGTTTTTT.

The chain carries TRBV4-3 and TRBJ2-2; TRBD1 aligns across 9 bases. Looked up from germline, CDR1 is LGHNA and CDR2 is YSLEER. The CDR3 runs to 14 residues. J was trimmed by 7 bases and V by 5 bases; bases with no gene match: 5. CDR3 residues: CASSSGQGDGELFF. CDR3 in DNA: TGCGCCAGCAGCTCGGGACAGGGAGACGGGGAGCTGTTTTTT.

The V gene is TRBV4-2, the J gene TRBJ2-7; D is perhaps TRBD2 (6 bases). V was pared by 5 bases and J by 1 base, with 15 bases between. Germline V CDR1 and CDR2: LGHNA, YNFKEQ. The CDR3 contains 15 residues. The CDR3 is CASSGGLGWSYEQYF. CDR3 sequence (DNA): TGTGCCAGCAGCGGGGGACTGGGGTGGTCCTACGAGCAGTACTTC.

CDR3 amino acids: CASSVRHNNEQFF. The CDR3 coding sequence is TGTGCCAGCAGTGTCAGGCACAACAATGAGCAGTTCTTC. The chain joins TRBV6-5 to TRBJ2-1; D call uncertain. The V and J ends lost 5 bases and 5 bases respectively, with 10 bases between them. In germline, CDR1 is MNHEY, CDR2 SVGAGI. The CDR3 is 13 amino acids.

This clone was seen more than once but under ten times. This sequence joins TRBV5-4 and TRBJ2-5; 9 bases are a match to TRBD1. Trimming cost V 4 bases and J 2 bases; bases outside gene matches: 3. CDR1 SGHNT and CDR2 YYREEE come from the germline V gene (reference sequence). This CDR3 is 14 amino acids long. CDR3 nucleotides: TGTGCCAGCAGCCCGGGACAGGGTCAAGAGACCCAGTACTTC. It codes for CASSPGQGQETQYF.

This clone was observed a handful of times. This chain uses TRBV5-5 with TRBJ1-5; D perhaps matches TRBD1 (5 bases). Germline-derived CDR1 and CDR2 are SGHKS and YYEKEE (reference sequence). V dropped 4 bases and J dropped 0 bases, with 14 bases sitting between them. CDR3 length: 16 amino acids. The CDR3 nucleotides read TGTGCCAGCAGCCCGTGGGGAGGGGATAGCAATCAGCCCCAGCATTTT. Translating it yields CASSPWGGDSNQPQHF. Complete variable domain (other parts from reference TRBV5-5 and TRBJ1-5): DAGVTQSPTHLIKTRGQQVTLRCSPISGHKSVSWYQQVLGQGPQFIFQYYEKEERGRGNFPDRFSARQFPNYSSELNVNALLLGDSALYLCASSPWGGDSNQPQHFGDGTRLSIL.

This chain links TRBV9 with TRBJ2-1, with 10 bases lining up with TRBD2. Germline lookup yields CDR1 SGDLS and CDR2 YYNGEE. This CDR3 has 19 amino acids. V trimming: 2 bases; J trimming: 0 bases; junction bases outside the gene matches: 11. CDR3 DNA sequence: TGTGCCAGCAGCGTGGGGACTAGCGAGACCTTTAGCTCCTACAATGAGCAGTTCTTC. Translating it yields CASSVGTSETFSSYNEQFF.